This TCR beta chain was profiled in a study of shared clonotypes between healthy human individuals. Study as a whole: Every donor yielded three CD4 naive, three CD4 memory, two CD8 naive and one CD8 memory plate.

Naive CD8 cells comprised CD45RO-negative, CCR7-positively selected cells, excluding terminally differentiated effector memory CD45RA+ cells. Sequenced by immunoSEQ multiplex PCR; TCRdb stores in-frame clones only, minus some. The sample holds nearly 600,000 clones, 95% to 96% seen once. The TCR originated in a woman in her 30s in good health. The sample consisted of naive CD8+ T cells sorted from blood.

The CDR3 reads CASSLGGVGNQPQHF. CDR3 DNA: TGCGCCAGCAGCTTAGGGGGCGTGGGCAATCAGCCCCAGCATTTT. The V and J genes are TRBV5-1 and TRBJ1-5, with 7 bases matching TRBD1. Per germline, CDR1 SGHRS and CDR2 YFSETQ. Germline trimming cut 2 bases from V and 2 bases from J; bases unmatched to any gene: 4. The CDR3 spans 15 residues.